This T cell receptor beta chain was identified in a study of blood T cell repertoires in COVID-19. About the research overall: Acute and convalescent COVID-19 samples came from the United States, Italy and Spain. PBMCs, B-cell-depleted T cells, or T cells provided the cDNA or gDNA that made up the material.

This clone showed up just a few times. Germline V gene lookup returns CDR1 SGHRS and CDR2 YFSETQ. The length of the CDR3 is 13 residues. V was cut by 7 bases and J by 3 bases, with 11 bases left in between. Sequenced by immunoSEQ multiplex PCR; TCRdb stores in-frame clones only, minus some. The table has about 50,000 clones, approximately 85% seen once. The sample taken for sequencing was peripheral blood. The source of this sequence is a human donor in a cohort sampled during active COVID-19. The V and J genes are TRBV5-1 and TRBJ1-3, with a weak D call TRBD1 (5 bases). CDR3 amino acids: CASRRGDGNTIYF. In DNA, the CDR3 is TGCGCCAGCCGGAGGGGTGATGGAAACACCATATATTTT.